Shown below are 25 T cell receptor beta chains from a single sample sequenced in a study of cytomegalovirus exposure and HLA in healthy donors. With 60 Vbeta and 13 Jbeta primers, the PCR was carried out. Assay used: immunoSEQ multiplex PCR; TCRdb lists only in-frame clones, some missing. The sample lists approximately 65,000 clones, almost 70% seen once, with 17% in the top ten. The specimen was PBMCs. Receptors originate from a man aged 40-49 years in good health and CMV-seropositive.

The V call is TRBV7-3, the J call TRBJ1-4, with TRBD1 matching over 7 bases. This CDR3 is 14 amino acids long. CDR1 is SGHTA and CDR2 is FQGTGA in the germline V gene. Trimming took 4 bases from V and 8 from J; bases not matched to a gene: 7. The CDR3 coding sequence is TGTGCCAGCAGCTCCGGACCAGGGGGAGAAAAACTGTTTTTT. Translated: CASSSGPGGEKLFF. Full variable domain (remainder filled in from reference TRBV7-3 and TRBJ1-4): GAGVSQTPSNKVTEKGKYVELRCDPISGHTALYWYRQSLGQGPEFLIYFQGTGAADDSGLPNDRFFAVRPEGSVSTLKIQRTERGDSAVYLCASSSGPGGEKLFFGSGTQLSVL.

J is TRBJ2-5 and V is TRBV5-1, with 8 bases lining up with TRBD2. In germline, CDR1 is SGHRS, CDR2 YFSETQ. CDR3 length: 15 residues. J was trimmed by 6 bases and V by 0 bases; bases with no gene match: 7. CDR3 DNA: TGCGCCAGCAGCTTGGGAATAGCGGGGTCAAAGACCCAGTACTTC. Its protein is CASSLGIAGSKTQYF.

A single count supports this clone. The genes are TRBV5-4 and TRBJ2-7; possibly TRBD1 for D (6 bases). The CDR3 contains 13 residues. The V end lost 4 bases, the J end lost 5 bases, and 13 bases lay between the germline ends. The germline V gene encodes CDR1 SGHNT and CDR2 YYREEE (reference sequence). The CDR3 reads CASSLNRANEQYF. The DNA for the CDR3 is TGTGCCAGCAGCCTCAACAGGGCGAACGAGCAGTACTTC.

This clone was recorded a few times. V and J are TRBV10-3 and TRBJ1-2; a weak D match, TRBD1 (6 bases). The V gene's germline CDR1 is ENHRY and CDR2 SYGVKD. The CDR3 contains 13 residues. V was cut by 10 bases and J by 9 bases, with 21 bases left in between. This chain's CDR3 is CANQANRADRYTF. DNA of the CDR3: TGTGCCAACCAGGCTAACAGGGCGGATCGCTACACCTTC.

The gene calls are TRBV7-2 and TRBJ2-5; D is perhaps TRBD2 (6 bases). Germline loops: CDR1 SGHTA, CDR2 FQGNSA. The CDR3 extends over 15 amino acids. Trimming took 3 bases from V and 3 from J, leaving 14 bases between them. The CDR3 loop is CASSFRLAYEETQYF. Here the CDR3 DNA reads TGTGCCAGCAGCTTTCGGCTAGCGTACGAAGAGACCCAGTACTTC.

This clone was counted a few times. The chain uses TRBV19 and TRBJ2-5; D may be TRBD2 (5 bases). The CDR3 length is 15 residues. V was trimmed by 3 bases and J by 0 bases, leaving 11 bases between them. CDR1 LNHDA and CDR2 SQIVND come from the germline V gene (reference sequence). The CDR3 bases are TGTGCCAGTAGTATCGGGGTCTTGTACCAAGAGACCCAGTACTTC. Residues: CASSIGVLYQETQYF.

This clone showed up just a few times. J is TRBJ2-5 and V is TRBV6-6; TRBD2 agrees at 11 bases. This CDR3 is 14 amino acids long. From germline, CDR1 is MNHNY and CDR2 SVGAGI (reference sequence). Trimming cost V 6 bases and J 4 bases; bases outside gene matches: 4. The CDR3 coding sequence is TGTGCCAGCAGCCCCGGACTAGCGGGAGAGACCCAGTACTTC. Translating it yields CASSPGLAGETQYF.

The chain joins TRBV27 to TRBJ1-5; no definite D call. Germline V gene lookup returns CDR1 MNHEY and CDR2 SMNVEV (reference sequence). CDR3 length: 13 amino acids. Trimming removed 6 bases at V and 5 bases at J, with 11 bases between. The CDR3, as DNA: TGTGCCAGCAGCCTGGACGGGGATCAGCCCCAGCATTTT. Its translation is CASSLDGDQPQHF.

This clone was found a few times. The genes are TRBV5-5 and TRBJ2-2; D call uncertain. V lost 0 bases and J 2 bases, leaving 5 bases between the germline ends. Germline CDR1 reads SGHKS; CDR2 reads YYEKEE (reference sequence). The CDR3 sequence is 14 residues long. The DNA of the CDR3 is TGTGCCAGCAGCTTGGAACTTAACACCGGGGAGCTGTTTTTT. Amino acid sequence: CASSLELNTGELFF.

The J gene is TRBJ2-2, the V gene TRBV5-1; D remains unclear. The CDR3 runs to 15 residues. Looked up from germline, CDR1 is SGHRS and CDR2 is YFSETQ. The V and J ends lost 0 bases and 3 bases respectively, with 9 bases between them. CDR3 in DNA: TGCGCCAGCAGCTTGGTAGTTACGGACACCGGGGAGCTGTTTTTT. The encoded protein is CASSLVVTDTGELFF.

The sample holds one count of this clone. This chain connects TRBV5-6 to TRBJ2-2, with TRBD2 identical over 7 bases. The V and J ends lost 2 bases and 5 bases, in that order; junction bases with no gene match: 3. CDR3 length: 14 amino acids. Germline CDR1 is SGHDT and CDR2 is YYEEEE. The CDR3 DNA follows: TGTGCCAGCAGCTTAGCGGGGTTGACCGGGGAGCTGTTTTTT. This sequence encodes CASSLAGLTGELFF.

The chain links TRBV6-4 to TRBJ2-2, with 10 bases lining up with TRBD2. From germline, CDR1 is MRHNA and CDR2 SNTAGT. The CDR3 is 14 residues long. J was trimmed by 6 bases and V by 6 bases; bases with no gene match: 4. The CDR3 DNA follows: TGTGCCAGCAGCAGAGCGGGAGGGCCCGGGGAGCTGTTTTTT. Translation: CASSRAGGPGELFF.

This chain connects TRBV27 to TRBJ2-3; perhaps TRBD2 as D (6 bases). Germline CDR1 and CDR2: MNHEY and SMNVEV (reference sequence). CDR3 length equals 16 residues. Deletions cut 5 bases from V and 4 bases from J, with 19 bases between. The CDR3 nucleotides are TGTGCCAGCAGTAAGGGGCGGGGCATTGGGGCAGATACGCAGTATTTT. Amino acids: CASSKGRGIGADTQYF.

This clone is classed as medium-sized. The V and J genes are TRBV7-9 and TRBJ2-7; D ambiguous. The V end lost 6 bases, the J end lost 5 bases, and 11 bases lay between the germline ends. The CDR3 length is 12 residues. Germline loops: CDR1 SEHNR, CDR2 FQNEAQ (reference sequence). The CDR3 DNA reads TGTGCCAGCAGTAACCTAGAGGACGAGCAGTACTTC. This sequence encodes CASSNLEDEQYF.

J is TRBJ2-5 and V is TRBV11-3; a possible D gene is TRBD1 (6 bases). The CDR3 is 14 amino acids. The germline gives CDR1 SGHNT, CDR2 YENEEA. V lost 1 base to trimming and J lost 4 bases, with 10 bases between them. Here the CDR3 reads CASSLGAGAETQYF. The CDR3 bases are TGTGCCAGCAGCTTAGGAGCAGGGGCAGAGACCCAGTACTTC.

This chain joins TRBV15 and TRBJ2-2, with D possibly matching TRBD2 (6 bases). V lost 3 bases, J lost 3 bases, and 11 bases lay in between. The CDR3 sequence is 15 residues long. In germline, CDR1 is LNHNV, CDR2 YYDKDF (reference sequence). CDR3 residues: CATSREGDYTGELFF. DNA of the CDR3: TGTGCCACCAGCAGGGAGGGAGACTACACCGGGGAGCTGTTTTTT.

In this sample, this clone turned up a few times. The chain couples TRBV30 to TRBJ2-1; D might be TRBD2 (5 bases). V dropped 1 base and J dropped 2 bases, with 12 bases sitting between them. CDR3 length equals 15 residues. Germline V gene data show CDR1 as GTSNPN and CDR2 as SVGIG (reference sequence). The CDR3 region is CAWSAGVSAYNEQFF. CDR3 bases: TGTGCCTGGAGTGCCGGGGTTTCGGCCTACAATGAGCAGTTCTTC.

Only one count was recorded for this clone. The rearrangement links TRBV30 to TRBJ1-1, with D possibly being TRBD1 (6 bases). CDR1 and CDR2 (germline): GTSNPN, SVGIG (reference sequence). Trimming removed 4 bases from V and 1 base from J, with 13 bases in between. The length of the CDR3 is 14 residues. The CDR3 sequence is CAWKVGQQNTEAFF. The CDR3 DNA reads as TGTGCCTGGAAAGTCGGACAGCAGAACACTGAAGCTTTCTTT.

The rearrangement links TRBV7-9 to TRBJ1-3, with D possibly TRBD1 on 5 matching bases. Germline loops: CDR1 SEHNR, CDR2 FQNEAQ (reference sequence). Trimming pared 5 bases from V and 0 bases from J, leaving 11 bases between. This CDR3 has 15 amino acids. CDR3 region: CASSPDRSSGNTIYF. DNA for the CDR3: TGTGCCAGCAGCCCTGACAGAAGCTCTGGAAACACCATATATTTT. The whole variable domain, remainder taken from reference TRBV7-9 and TRBJ1-3, is DTGVSQNPRHKITKRGQNVTFRCDPISEHNRLYWYRQTLGQGPEFLTYFQNEAQLEKSRLLSDRFSAERPKGSFSTLEIQRTEQGDSAMYLCASSPDRSSGNTIYFGEGSWLTVV.

V usage is TRBV29-1 and J usage is TRBJ2-7; 11 bases agree with TRBD2. CDR1 and CDR2 from the germline V gene are SQVTM and ANQGSEA. The CDR3 runs 16 residues. Trimming removed 6 bases from V and 2 bases from J; junction bases left unmatched: 12. CDR3 DNA: TGCAGCGTGGGGCCGGAACTAGCGGGGGCCCCCTACGAGCAGTACTTC. Translating gives CSVGPELAGAPYEQYF.

J is TRBJ2-5 and V is TRBV6-6; possible D gene TRBD2, 6 bases. V lost 7 bases to trimming and J lost 1 base, with 13 bases between them. In germline, CDR1 is MNHNY, CDR2 SVGAGI (reference sequence). The CDR3 spans 14 residues. The CDR3 loop reads CASNLRGIQETQYF. CDR3 DNA sequence: TGTGCCAGCAACCTCCGGGGGATCCAAGAGACCCAGTACTTC.

The chain uses TRBV9 and TRBJ2-7, with 10 bases aligning to TRBD1. V lost 0 bases, J lost 6 bases, and 15 bases stayed unmatched. This CDR3 is built from 18 residues. Germline CDR1 SGDLS, CDR2 YYNGEE. The CDR3 spells CASSVGPSPGQGRGEQYF. CDR3 coding DNA: TGTGCCAGCAGCGTAGGCCCCTCTCCGGGACAGGGGAGAGGCGAGCAGTACTTC. Supplemented by reference TRBV9 and TRBJ2-7, the full variable domain reads DSGVTQTPKHLITATGQRVTLRCSPRSGDLSVYWYQQSLDQGLQFLIQYYNGEERAKGNILERFSAQQFPDLHSELNLSSLELGDSALYFCASSVGPSPGQGRGEQYFGPGTRLTVT.

V is TRBV30 and J is TRBJ1-1; tentative D call: TRBD1 (5 bases). The CDR3 is 11 residues long. Germline V gives CDR1 GTSNPN, CDR2 SVGIG (reference sequence). V lost 4 bases, J lost 9 bases, and 12 bases lay in between. The CDR3 loop reads CAWNDRAKAFF. For the CDR3, the DNA is TGTGCCTGGAACGACAGAGCTAAAGCTTTCTTT. The entire variable domain, with the rest obtained from reference TRBV30 and TRBJ1-1, is as follows: SQTIHQWPATLVQPVGSPLSLECTVEGTSNPNLYWYRQAAGRGLQLLFYSVGIGQISSEVPQNLSASRPQDRQFILSSKKLLLSDSGFYLCAWNDRAKAFFGQGTRLTVV.

The chain couples TRBV19 to TRBJ2-3; 7 bases are a match to TRBD1. V gave up 0 bases and J gave up 3 bases; unmatched junction bases: 0. The CDR3 sequence is 14 residues long. Germline lookup yields CDR1 LNHDA and CDR2 SQIVND (reference sequence). CDR3 region: CASSIDRGTDTQYF. For the CDR3, the DNA is TGTGCCAGTAGTATAGACAGGGGGACAGATACGCAGTATTTT.

This clone showed up just once. This chain connects TRBV2 to TRBJ1-5; no firm D call. The germline V gene encodes CDR1 SNHLY and CDR2 FYNNEI. This CDR3 has 15 residues. V was clipped by 5 bases and J by 6 bases, with 17 bases between them. CDR3 DNA: TGTGCCAGCAGTCTACATCCGGAGGGTAGTCAGCCCCAGCATTTT. Its protein product is CASSLHPEGSQPQHF.